These 23 T cell receptor beta chains originate from one sample sequenced in a study of blood T cells in healthy people across ages. Through a sample-barcoded 5' primer and a J-beta primer mix, a second PCR was run for roughly 7 to 12 cycles. TCRdb redid the calling of the 5' RACE reads with MiXCR, one entry per CDR3 protein. The profile shows roughly 560,000 distinct CDR3 sequences, about 24% of them singletons. This sample also belongs to another study, concerning T cells of mothers and their children.

The specimen sequenced was blood. The origin of the receptors is a boy younger than 18 in good health.

The rearrangement uses TRBV7-2 and TRBJ2-3; D gene unclear. Germline loops: CDR1 SGHTA, CDR2 FQGNSA. This CDR3 is built from 13 residues. Trimming took 2 bases from V and 6 from J, leaving 9 bases between them. CDR3 bases: TGTGCCAGCAGCTTACTCGATTTGGATACGCAGTATTTT. Residues: CASSLLDLDTQYF. Filled out from reference TRBV7-2 and TRBJ2-3, the complete variable domain reads GAGVSQSPSNKVTEKGKDVELRCDPISGHTALYWYRQSLGQGLEFLIYFQGNSAPDKSGLPSDRFSAERTGGSVSTLTIQRTQQEDSAVYLCASSLLDLDTQYFGPGTRLTVL.

This clonotype was detected only a few times. The genes are TRBV27 and TRBJ1-1; 8 nucleotides align to TRBD1. After removal of 6 bases from V and 4 bases from J, the junction contained 10 bases not matched to a gene. Germline V lookup: CDR1 MNHEY, CDR2 SMNVEV (reference sequence). The CDR3 is made up of 15 amino acids. CDR3 nucleotide sequence: TGTGCCAGCAGCTTAGCCGGGACAGGCGGCACTGAAGCTTTCTTT. Amino acid sequence: CASSLAGTGGTEAFF.

The sample holds a few counts of this clonotype. DNA for the CDR3: TGTGCCAGCAGGGACAGGCACTACGAGCAGTACTTC. This codes for CASRDRHYEQYF. This rearrangement joins TRBV28 to TRBJ2-7; 7 bases line up with TRBD1. CDR3 length equals 12 residues. The trim removed 6 bases at V and 3 bases at J, leaving 2 bases unmatched. Germline V gives CDR1 MDHEN, CDR2 SYDVKM.

This clonotype was picked up a small number of times. The chain recombines TRBV12-3 or TRBV12-4 with TRBJ2-5; 14 positions agree with TRBD2. The CDR3 runs to 17 residues. With 6 bases clipped from V and 5 bases from J, the junction kept 11 bases outside the gene matches. The CDR3 DNA sequence: TGTGCCAGCAGCCACGCCGGGACTAGCGGGGGTTATGAGACCCAGTACTTC. Amino acid sequence: CASSHAGTSGGYETQYF.

This clonotype was seen just once. The gene calls are TRBV29-1 and TRBJ1-3; TRBD1 matches at 8 bases. The CDR3 has 15 residues. The ends lost 6 bases at V and 0 bases at J; junction bases unmatched: 7. The V gene's germline CDR1 is SQVTM and CDR2 ANQGSEA. The CDR3 loop reads CSVGRTGTSGNTIYF. CDR3 bases: TGCAGCGTCGGTAGGACAGGGACCTCTGGAAACACCATATATTTT.

The V gene is TRBV2, the J gene TRBJ1-1; D is unclear. CDR3 length: 13 amino acids. V shed 4 bases and J shed 0 bases, with 6 bases lying between them. Per germline, CDR1 SNHLY and CDR2 FYNNEI. The CDR3 region has the DNA TGTGCCAGCAGTGGTTCCATGAACACTGAAGCTTTCTTT. This encodes CASSGSMNTEAFF. The variable domain in full, with the rest retrieved from reference TRBV2 and TRBJ1-1, is EPEVTQTPSHQVTQMGQEVILRCVPISNHLYFYWYRQILGQKVEFLVSFYNNEISEKSEIFDDQFSVERPDGSNFTLKIRSTKLEDSAMYFCASSGSMNTEAFFGQGTRLTVV.

This clonotype has only a few counts. CDR3 protein: CASSQGDSYTGELFF. The CDR3 DNA reads TGCGCCAGCAGCCAAGGGGACAGCTACACCGGGGAGCTGTTTTTT. The V gene is TRBV4-1, the J gene TRBJ2-2; TRBD1 matches 7 bases. Germline CDR1 MGHRA, CDR2 YSYEKL. Trimming removed 1 base from V and 3 bases from J; junction bases left unmatched: 2. The CDR3 has 15 residues.

The chain links TRBV6-4 to TRBJ1-4, with 7 bases identical to TRBD1. CDR1 and CDR2 (germline): MRHNA, SNTAGT. The CDR3 loop spans 14 amino acids. The V and J ends lost 5 bases and 6 bases, in that order; junction bases with no gene match: 6. This CDR3 is CASSRDRMYEKLFF. CDR3 sequence (DNA): TGTGCCAGCAGTAGGGACAGAATGTATGAAAAACTGTTTTTT.

CDR3 bases: TGTGCCAGCAGCCAGGAGGCTCCCGGGACTAGCCTCGGCGAGCAGTACTTC. Translation gives CASSQEAPGTSLGEQYF. The V and J genes are TRBV4-2 and TRBJ2-7; TRBD2 aligns across 9 bases. This CDR3 contains 17 residues. J lost 6 bases, V lost 3 bases, and 15 bases had no gene match. Germline assignment: CDR1 LGHNA and CDR2 YNFKEQ.

There are a few counts of this clonotype. The gene calls are TRBV4-2 and TRBJ2-5; a possible D gene is TRBD1 (6 bases). The closer fit of TRBJ2-7 to the DNA end suggests the J call may be wrong. Germline CDR1 is LGHNA and CDR2 is YNFKEQ. The CDR3 spans 16 residues. CDR3 DNA: TGTGCCAGCAGCCAAGATTTCACAGGGAGTTCCTACGAGCAGTACTTC. This gives the protein CASSQDFTGSSYEQYF.

The gene calls are TRBV11-2 and TRBJ2-2; no clear D gene. CDR1 SGHAT and CDR2 FQNNGV come from the germline V gene. The CDR3 is made up of 12 amino acids. The V end was cut by 4 bases, the J end by 8 bases, with 8 bases between. The CDR3 bases are TGTGCCAGCAGCTACATTCAGGGGGAGCTGTTTTTT. It encodes CASSYIQGELFF.

The genes are TRBV9 and TRBJ2-1, with D possibly TRBD2 on 5 matching bases. The CDR3 loop spans 15 amino acids. Germline lookup yields CDR1 SGDLS and CDR2 YYNGEE. Trimming took 0 bases from V and 4 from J, leaving 11 bases between them. The CDR3 DNA reads TGTGCCAGCAGCGTAGGGCGCGGGTTTTACAATGAGCAGTTCTTC. This translates into CASSVGRGFYNEQFF.

V gene TRBV7-8 combines with J gene TRBJ2-1; 10 bases are a match to TRBD2. Trimming at V came to 0 bases and at J to 9 bases, leaving 17 bases not matched to a gene. CDR1 and CDR2 (germline): SGHVS, FQNEAQ. The CDR3 contains 19 residues. CDR3 sequence: CASSLALIRPSGSGGEQFF. The CDR3, as DNA: TGTGCCAGCAGCTTAGCTCTCATCCGGCCTAGCGGGAGTGGGGGTGAGCAGTTCTTC.

The chain combines TRBV12-3 or TRBV12-4 with TRBJ2-1; the match to TRBD1 covers 11 bases. The J call may be in error: the DNA end matches TRBJ2-7 better. The CDR3 runs 13 residues. The CDR3 loop is CASRGTGGYEQYF. In DNA form, the CDR3 reads TGTGCCAGCAGGGGGACAGGGGGCTACGAGCAGTACTTC.

This clonotype was detected once. The junction differs from germline at one of its ends, possibly a read error. The chain couples TRBV7-2 to TRBJ2-1, with TRBD2 identical over 9 bases. Germline V gene data show CDR1 as SGHTA and CDR2 as FQGNSA. This CDR3 is built from 15 residues. The CDR3: CASSSPRGLAPERIF. The CDR3 DNA reads TGTGCCAGCAGCTCCCCACGGGGACTAGCCCCTGAGAGGATCTTC.

This clonotype was seen more than once but under ten times. This chain links TRBV5-1 with TRBJ1-3; D gene ambiguous. Germline V gene sequence: CDR1 SGHRS, CDR2 YFSETQ. Trimming took off 4 bases at V and 0 bases at J, with 8 bases between the two ends. The CDR3 consists of 14 residues. Written as DNA, the CDR3 is TGCGCCAGCAGCGCGGAAATCTCTGGAAACACCATATATTTT. Translating gives CASSAEISGNTIYF. The entire variable domain, with the rest obtained from reference TRBV5-1 and TRBJ1-3, is as follows: KAGVTQTPRYLIKTRGQQVTLSCSPISGHRSVSWYQQTPGQGLQFLFEYFSETQRNKGNFPGRFSGRQFSNSRSEMNVSTLELGDSALYLCASSAEISGNTIYFGEGSWLTVV.

This clonotype was counted a few times. The V and J genes are TRBV15 and TRBJ1-1; unclear D gene. The CDR3 covers 14 residues. V was trimmed by 0 bases and J by 5 bases, leaving 10 bases between them. CDR1 is LNHNV, CDR2 YYDKDF, per germline (reference sequence). DNA of the CDR3: TGTGCCACCAGCAGAGATTGGAGTGGGACTGAAGCTTTCTTT. Translating gives CATSRDWSGTEAFF.

The rearrangement uses TRBV6-4 and TRBJ2-3; 11 bases fit TRBD1. This CDR3 is 14 amino acids long. V gave up 3 bases and J gave up 7 bases; unmatched junction bases: 3. The V gene's germline CDR1 is MRHNA and CDR2 SNTAGT. The CDR3 reads CASSEGQGGHTQYF. CDR3 DNA: TGTGCCAGCAGTGAGGGACAGGGGGGTCATACGCAGTATTTT.

This clonotype was recorded once. The CDR3 protein is CASRERGGTGEQFF. In DNA, the CDR3 is TGCGCCAGCAGAGAGCGGGGGGGTACCGGTGAGCAGTTCTTC. The rearrangement uses TRBV5-1 and TRBJ2-1, with 10 bases lining up with TRBD2. V shed 5 bases, J shed 9 bases, and the junction held 8 bases outside the gene matches. The germline gives CDR1 SGHRS, CDR2 YFSETQ. This CDR3 contains 14 residues.

The chain couples TRBV24-1 to TRBJ2-3, with D tentatively TRBD2 (6 bases). Germline CDR1 and CDR2: KGHDR and SFDVKD. The CDR3 sequence is 17 residues long. The V end was cut by 4 bases, the J end by 3 bases, with 19 bases between. The CDR3 is CATSDPGLQRNTDTQYF. The CDR3 DNA reads TGTGCCACCAGTGACCCGGGACTGCAAAGAAATACAGATACGCAGTATTTT.

This clonotype was detected only a few times. The rearrangement joins TRBV24-1 to TRBJ2-1; D remains unclear. The CDR3 contains 17 residues. Germline-derived CDR1 and CDR2 are KGHDR and SFDVKD. V was clipped by 9 bases and J by 4 bases, with 24 bases between them. The CDR3, as DNA: TGTGCCACCCTTGATTTGAGGTGGCAGGCACCTTACAATGAGCAGTTCTTC. Its protein is CATLDLRWQAPYNEQFF.

The chain employs TRBV20-1 and TRBJ2-5; maybe TRBD2 (6 bases). V was clipped by 1 base and J by 5 bases, with 14 bases between them. The CDR3 loop spans 14 amino acids. Germline CDR1 is DFQATT and CDR2 is SNEGSKA (reference sequence). For the CDR3, the DNA is TGCAGTGCTAGAGTTGGTGGCCGGGGGGAGACCCAGTACTTC. Its protein is CSARVGGRGETQYF.

The rearrangement uses TRBV5-1 and TRBJ1-1; D may be TRBD1 (5 bases). Germline CDR1 SGHRS, CDR2 YFSETQ. This CDR3 region has 14 residues. Trimming cost V 0 bases and J 8 bases, with 14 bases left between them. CDR3 amino acids: CASSLEAGRGEAFF. The CDR3 DNA sequence: TGCGCCAGCAGCTTGGAGGCAGGGAGAGGGGAAGCTTTCTTT.